This note documents a single T cell receptor (beta chain) sequence. J was trimmed by 5 bases and V by 11 bases; bases with no gene match: 7. From germline, CDR1 is MNHEY and CDR2 SVGAGI. CDR3 length equals 13 residues. These data originate in a study of technical replicates of blood from a few donors. Using immunoSEQ multiplex PCR, the repertoire was profiled, and TCRdb retains in-frame clones only, with some absent. The sample records tens of thousands of clones, 80% to 95% being singletons. This sequence was found in a human donor in good health. The sequenced sample consisted of T cells isolated from PBMCs. This chain links TRBV6-5 with TRBJ2-2; 8 bases fit TRBD2. The CDR3 DNA is TGTGCCTGCCCGGGAGGGGAGACCGGGGAGCTGTTTTTT. The encoded protein is CACPGGETGELFF.